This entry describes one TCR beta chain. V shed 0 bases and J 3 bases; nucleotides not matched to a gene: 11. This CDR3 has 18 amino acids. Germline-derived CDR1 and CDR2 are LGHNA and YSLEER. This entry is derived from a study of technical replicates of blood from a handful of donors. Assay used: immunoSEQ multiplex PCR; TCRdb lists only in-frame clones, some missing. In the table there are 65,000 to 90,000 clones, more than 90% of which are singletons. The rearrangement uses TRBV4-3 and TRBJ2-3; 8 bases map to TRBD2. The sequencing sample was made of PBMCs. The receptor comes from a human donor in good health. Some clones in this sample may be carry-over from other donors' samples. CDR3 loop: CASSQDGRSGSGTDTQYF. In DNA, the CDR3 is TGCGCCAGCAGCCAAGATGGGCGGAGCGGGAGTGGAACAGATACGCAGTATTTT.